The 29 T cell receptor beta chains below were found in one sample sequenced in a study of blood T cell repertoires in COVID-19. Generated by immunoSEQ multiplex PCR, the TCRdb table keeps only in-frame clones and is missing some. The sample contains 110,000 to 150,000 clones, approximately 79% of which appear only once. The sample consisted of peripheral blood. All receptors come from a man in his 60s with acute or convalescent COVID-19.

The chain joins TRBV5-1 to TRBJ1-1; D gene unclear. This CDR3 region has 13 residues. Trimming stripped 6 bases from V and 3 bases from J, with 12 bases between. Germline lookup yields CDR1 SGHRS and CDR2 YFSETQ. CDR3 sequence: CASKIGSDTEAFF. In DNA, the CDR3 is TGCGCCAGCAAGATCGGCAGCGACACTGAAGCTTTCTTT.

This sequence joins TRBV18 and TRBJ2-1; 7 bases are a match to TRBD1. The germline V gene encodes CDR1 KGHSH and CDR2 LQKENI. There are 15 residues in the CDR3. V trimming: 3 bases; J trimming: 8 bases; junction bases outside the gene matches: 10. The DNA of the CDR3 is TGTGCCAGCTCACCGAAGCCAGGGGGACGAGATGAGCAGTTCTTC. This codes for CASSPKPGGRDEQFF.

The chain employs TRBV3-1 (or the pseudogene TRBV3-2) and TRBJ1-4; 7 bases agree with TRBD1. In germline, CDR1 is LGHDT, CDR2 YNNKEL (reference sequence). The CDR3 totals 14 residues. With V trimmed by 1 base and J by 8 bases, 4 bases remained unmatched. CDR3 sequence reads: CASSQVQGREKLFF. The DNA of the CDR3 is TGTGCCAGCAGCCAAGTACAGGGGAGGGAAAAACTGTTTTTT.

V and J are TRBV19 and TRBJ1-2; 7 positions match TRBD1. V lost 10 bases and J lost 8; bases outside the gene matches: 16. CDR3 size: 14 residues. Germline assignment: CDR1 LNHDA and CDR2 SQIVND (reference sequence). This chain's CDR3 is CATRGAGEHRGYTF. The CDR3 DNA is TGTGCCACCAGGGGGGCAGGCGAACATCGCGGCTACACCTTC.

This clone was recorded once. This chain joins TRBV19 and TRBJ2-2; perhaps TRBD2 as D (6 bases). V lost 1 base to trimming and J lost 5 bases, with 8 bases between them. The CDR3 sequence is 14 residues long. Germline V CDR1 and CDR2: LNHDA, SQIVND (reference sequence). In DNA form, the CDR3 reads TGTGCCAGTAGTATAGCGGGAGTTACCGGGGAGCTGTTTTTT. This codes for CASSIAGVTGELFF.

The chain is built from TRBV19 and TRBJ1-5; D ambiguous. CDR1 and CDR2 from the germline V gene are LNHDA and SQIVND (reference sequence). The CDR3 has 17 amino acids. The V end was cut by 1 base, the J end by 0 bases, with 13 bases between. The CDR3 loop reads CASSIGRRAVSNQPQHF. The CDR3 DNA reads TGTGCCAGTAGTATAGGCAGGCGGGCGGTTAGCAATCAGCCCCAGCATTTT.

This sequence joins TRBV24-1 and TRBJ2-5; 7 nucleotides line up with TRBD1. CDR1 is KGHDR and CDR2 is SFDVKD in the germline V gene. The CDR3 is 16 amino acids. The ends lost 0 bases at V and 1 base at J; junction bases unmatched: 4. CDR3 sequence (DNA): TGTGCCACCAGTGATTTGCTAGCAGGGGGCCAAGAGACCCAGTACTTC. Translating it yields CATSDLLAGGQETQYF.

CDR3 amino acids: CSASGQGAAGNTIYF. In DNA, the CDR3 is TGCAGTGCTAGTGGACAGGGGGCTGCTGGAAACACCATATATTTT. V and J are TRBV20-1 and TRBJ1-3; the match to TRBD1 covers 11 bases. Germline CDR1 reads DFQATT; CDR2 reads SNEGSKA (reference sequence). Trimming took 3 bases from V and 2 from J; bases not matched to a gene: 3. This CDR3 is 15 amino acids long.

The rearrangement joins TRBV6-2 or TRBV6-3 to TRBJ2-2, with 9 bases fitting TRBD2. Germline V gene lookup returns CDR1 MNHEY and CDR2 SVGEGT. V lost 6 bases, J lost 7 bases, and 15 bases stayed unmatched. The length of the CDR3 is 17 residues. For the CDR3, the DNA is TGTGCCAGCAGCCTGACCCCGGGACTAGCAATCATCGGGGAGCTGTTTTTT. Encoded protein: CASSLTPGLAIIGELFF.

The chain uses TRBV9 and TRBJ2-2, with D unclear. Trimming removed 4 bases at V and 8 bases at J, with 15 bases between. Germline V gene lookup returns CDR1 SGDLS and CDR2 YYNGEE. The CDR3 totals 14 residues. CDR3 DNA: TGTGCCAGCAGCCGCGTAGATGAATTTGGGGAGCTGTTTTTT. This translates into CASSRVDEFGELFF.

This clone has only a few counts. The chain links TRBV6-2 or TRBV6-3 to TRBJ1-6; D unresolved. Trimming took off 1 base at V and 7 bases at J, with 11 bases between the two ends. Per the germline V gene, CDR1 is MNHEY and CDR2 is SVGEGT. The CDR3 has 15 residues. The CDR3 sequence: CASSYLRTGNSPLHF. The CDR3 DNA is TGTGCCAGCAGTTACTTGAGGACGGGAAATTCACCCCTCCACTTT.

This clone was counted between two and nine times. The rearrangement joins TRBV4-2 to TRBJ2-7; 11 positions match TRBD2. Germline V gene data show CDR1 as LGHNA and CDR2 as YNFKEQ. The junction had 5 bases not matched to a gene; V was cut back by 4 bases and J by 0 bases. The length of the CDR3 is 16 residues. CDR3 sequence reads: CASSRAGTSGSYEQYF. As DNA, the CDR3 is TGTGCCAGCAGCCGAGCCGGGACTAGCGGCTCCTACGAGCAGTACTTC.

A single count supports this clone. This chain joins TRBV18 and TRBJ1-4; 7 bases are shared with TRBD1. Trimming cost V 3 bases and J 0 bases; bases outside gene matches: 7. This CDR3 is 17 amino acids long. Looked up from germline, CDR1 is KGHSH and CDR2 is LQKENI. DNA of the CDR3: TGTGCCAGCTCACCCGGGACAGTCGTTGCAACTAATGAAAAACTGTTTTTT. This gives the protein CASSPGTVVATNEKLFF.

The rearrangement uses TRBV19 and TRBJ2-1, with D possibly TRBD2 on 5 matching bases. The CDR3 is made up of 12 amino acids. Germline V gene sequence: CDR1 LNHDA, CDR2 SQIVND (reference sequence). The V end lost 3 bases, the J end lost 12 bases, and 12 bases lay between the germline ends. CDR3 amino acids: CASSISGWGQFF. CDR3 in DNA: TGTGCCAGTAGTATTTCGGGGTGGGGGCAGTTCTTC.

This chain connects TRBV30 to TRBJ2-2; D is unresolved. Germline V lookup: CDR1 GTSNPN, CDR2 SVGIG (reference sequence). Trimming shortened V by 5 bases and J by 1 base, and 11 bases separated the two germline ends. The CDR3 length is 14 residues. The CDR3 DNA reads TGTGCCTGGGGTGATGAGATGAACACCGGGGAGCTGTTTTTT. It translates to CAWGDEMNTGELFF.

The genes are TRBV2 and TRBJ2-5; 8 nucleotides line up with TRBD2. Per germline, CDR1 SNHLY and CDR2 FYNNEI. After removal of 8 bases from V and 4 bases from J, the junction contained 6 bases not matched to a gene. The CDR3 contains 13 residues. The CDR3 DNA reads as TGTGCCAGCGACTGGGCGGGAGGAGAGACCCAGTACTTC. Its translation is CASDWAGGETQYF.

This rearrangement joins TRBV13 to TRBJ1-1; 9 bases match TRBD1. The germline V gene has CDR1 PRHDT and CDR2 FYEKMQ (reference sequence). The V and J ends lost 4 bases and 4 bases, in that order; junction bases with no gene match: 16. The CDR3 runs 18 residues. The CDR3 bases are TGTGCCAGCAGCTCCCGACAGGGGGGAACGCTAAGGGGCACTGAAGCTTTCTTT. Translated: CASSSRQGGTLRGTEAFF.

The table lists this clone with a few counts. The chain combines TRBV28 with TRBJ1-2; D remains unclear. V was pared by 1 base and J by 7 bases, with 13 bases between. In germline, CDR1 is MDHEN, CDR2 SYDVKM. The CDR3 totals 14 residues. The CDR3 sequence is CASSLFTGRGGYTF. For the CDR3, the DNA is TGTGCCAGCAGTTTATTTACGGGCCGGGGTGGCTACACCTTC.

This chain joins TRBV4-1 and TRBJ2-7; tentative D call: TRBD2 (5 bases). Germline-derived CDR1 and CDR2 are MGHRA and YSYEKL. The V end was cut by 0 bases, the J end by 6 bases, with 15 bases between. This CDR3 spans 15 amino acids. The CDR3: CASSQDFPTRSEQYF. The DNA for the CDR3 is TGCGCCAGCAGCCAAGATTTCCCCACTAGATCCGAGCAGTACTTC.

The chain joins TRBV28 to TRBJ2-7; 9 bases are a match to TRBD1. The V segment lost 3 bases and the J segment 5 bases; nucleotides outside the gene matches: 2. This CDR3 has 13 residues. From germline, CDR1 is MDHEN and CDR2 SYDVKM. This chain's CDR3 is CASSLWTGDEQYF. CDR3 DNA sequence: TGTGCCAGCAGTTTGTGGACAGGGGACGAGCAGTACTTC.

The chain recombines TRBV24-1 with TRBJ1-2; 7 positions agree with TRBD1. This CDR3 has 14 residues. Germline CDR1 KGHDR, CDR2 SFDVKD. V lost 6 bases, J lost 1 base, and 4 bases stayed unmatched. The CDR3 here is CATSTGDSNYGYTF. The CDR3, as DNA: TGTGCCACCAGTACGGGGGACAGTAACTATGGCTACACCTTC.

This clone was observed a few times. J is TRBJ2-5 and V is TRBV7-6, with 7 positions matching TRBD2. V trimming: 0 bases; J trimming: 1 base; junction bases outside the gene matches: 2. There are 15 residues in the CDR3. The germline V gene has CDR1 SGHVS and CDR2 FNYEAQ. CDR3 in DNA: TGTGCCAGCAGCTTAGCCCGGACTAGCCAAGAGACCCAGTACTTC. Its translation is CASSLARTSQETQYF.

The chain couples TRBV10-1 to TRBJ1-3; TRBD1 matches at 10 bases. The length of the CDR3 is 18 residues. The germline V gene has CDR1 WNHNN and CDR2 SYGVQD (reference sequence). J was trimmed by 0 bases and V by 2 bases; bases with no gene match: 7. The CDR3 loop is CASSERGQGIGSGNTIYF. Written as DNA, the CDR3 is TGCGCCAGCAGTGAGAGGGGACAGGGGATCGGCTCTGGAAACACCATATATTTT.

The chain combines TRBV7-2 with TRBJ1-2; D may be TRBD1 (5 bases). The CDR3 extends over 14 amino acids. Germline loops: CDR1 SGHTA, CDR2 FQGNSA. Trimming cost V 5 bases and J 1 base, with 11 bases left between them. The CDR3 region has the DNA TGTGCCAGCAGCCCTGGGGGAGGTAACTATGGCTACACCTTC. This translates into CASSPGGGNYGYTF.

The chain has TRBV19 and TRBJ1-2; 12 bases match TRBD1. Germline trimming cut 5 bases from V and 0 bases from J; bases unmatched to any gene: 7. The germline gives CDR1 LNHDA, CDR2 SQIVND (reference sequence). This CDR3 contains 17 residues. Here the CDR3 reads CASSGDRGLSTNYGYTF. CDR3 nucleotides: TGTGCCAGTAGTGGGGACAGGGGGCTTTCGACTAACTATGGCTACACCTTC.

This clone occurred many times. The chain carries TRBV3-1 (or the pseudogene TRBV3-2) and TRBJ2-7; D not resolved. The germline V gene has CDR1 LGHDT and CDR2 YNNKEL (reference sequence). The CDR3 has 14 residues. V lost 8 bases and J lost 0, with 14 bases in between. The chain's CDR3 is CASSQTGSSYEQYF. The CDR3 region has the DNA TGTGCCAGCTCCCAGACTGGCAGCTCCTACGAGCAGTACTTC.

V is TRBV30 and J is TRBJ1-1; 9 nucleotides match TRBD1. The V segment lost 4 bases and the J segment 4 bases; nucleotides outside the gene matches: 13. The CDR3 covers 16 residues. Germline CDR1 reads GTSNPN; CDR2 reads SVGIG (reference sequence). CDR3 residues: CAWITVSGQGLTEAFF. The CDR3 nucleotides read TGTGCCTGGATTACGGTGTCGGGACAGGGACTCACTGAAGCTTTCTTT.

The rearrangement links TRBV28 to TRBJ2-5; the D is unclear. Trimming stripped 8 bases from V and 4 bases from J, with 5 bases between. The CDR3 contains 10 residues. Germline values: CDR1 MDHEN, CDR2 SYDVKM. Written as DNA, the CDR3 is TGTGCCAGCCGGAGAGAGACCCAGTACTTC. It is translated as CASRRETQYF.

The chain links TRBV6-5 to TRBJ1-1, with 7 bases fitting TRBD1. The germline CDR1 and CDR2 sequences are MNHEY and SVGAGI. CDR3 size: 14 residues. Trimming cost V 7 bases and J 4 bases; bases outside gene matches: 9. Here the CDR3 DNA reads TGTGCCAGCAATAACAGGGGCGGACGCACTGAAGCTTTCTTT. It specifies CASNNRGGRTEAFF.